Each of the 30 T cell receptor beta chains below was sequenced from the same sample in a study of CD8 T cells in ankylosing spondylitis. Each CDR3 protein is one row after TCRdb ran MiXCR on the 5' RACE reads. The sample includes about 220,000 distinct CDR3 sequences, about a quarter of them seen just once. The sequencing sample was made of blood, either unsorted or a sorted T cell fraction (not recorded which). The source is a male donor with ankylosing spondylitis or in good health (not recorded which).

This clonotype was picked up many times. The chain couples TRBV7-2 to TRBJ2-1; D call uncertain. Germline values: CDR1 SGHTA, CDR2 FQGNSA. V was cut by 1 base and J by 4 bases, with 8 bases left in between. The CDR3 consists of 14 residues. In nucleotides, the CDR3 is TGTGCCAGCAGCTTAGGAGTGTCTTACAATGAGCAGTTCTTC. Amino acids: CASSLGVSYNEQFF.

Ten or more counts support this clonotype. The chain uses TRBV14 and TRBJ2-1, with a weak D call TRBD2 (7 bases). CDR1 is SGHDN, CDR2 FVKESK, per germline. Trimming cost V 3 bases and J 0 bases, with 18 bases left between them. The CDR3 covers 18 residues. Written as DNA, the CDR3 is TGTGCCAGCAGCCATCGGGGGGCGGGAAGCGGCTCCTACAATGAGCAGTTCTTC. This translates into CASSHRGAGSGSYNEQFF.

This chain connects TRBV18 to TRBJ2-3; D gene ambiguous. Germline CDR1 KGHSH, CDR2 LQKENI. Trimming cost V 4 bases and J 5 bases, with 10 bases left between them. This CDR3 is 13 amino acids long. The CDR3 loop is CASSRVVRDTQYF. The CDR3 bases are TGTGCCAGCTCACGCGTGGTTAGAGATACGCAGTATTTT. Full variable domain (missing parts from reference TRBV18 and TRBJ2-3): NAGVMQNPRHLVRRRGQEARLRCSPMKGHSHVYWYRQLPEEGLKFMVYLQKENIIDESGMPKERFSAEFPKEGPSILRIQQVVRGDSAAYFCASSRVVRDTQYFGPGTRLTVL.

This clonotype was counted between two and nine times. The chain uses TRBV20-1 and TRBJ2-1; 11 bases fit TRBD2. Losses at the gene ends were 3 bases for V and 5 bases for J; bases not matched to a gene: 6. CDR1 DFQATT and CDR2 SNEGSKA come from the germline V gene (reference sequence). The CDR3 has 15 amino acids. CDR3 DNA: TGCAGTGCTAGCGAGGGACTAGCGGTACACAATGAGCAGTTCTTC. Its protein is CSASEGLAVHNEQFF.

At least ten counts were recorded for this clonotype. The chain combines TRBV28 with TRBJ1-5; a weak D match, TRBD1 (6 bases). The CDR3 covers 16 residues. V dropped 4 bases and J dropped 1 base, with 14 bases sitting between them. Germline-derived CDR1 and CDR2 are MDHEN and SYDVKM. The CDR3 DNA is TGTGCCAGCAGTTCCCCTGGCCAGGGGAGCAATCAGCCCCAGCATTTT. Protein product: CASSSPGQGSNQPQHF.

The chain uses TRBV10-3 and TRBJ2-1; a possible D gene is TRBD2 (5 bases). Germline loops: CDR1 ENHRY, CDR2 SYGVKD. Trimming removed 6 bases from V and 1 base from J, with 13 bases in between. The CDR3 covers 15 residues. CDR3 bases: TGTGCCATCAGGGACGGGGTAAAATCCTACAATGAGCAGTTCTTC. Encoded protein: CAIRDGVKSYNEQFF.

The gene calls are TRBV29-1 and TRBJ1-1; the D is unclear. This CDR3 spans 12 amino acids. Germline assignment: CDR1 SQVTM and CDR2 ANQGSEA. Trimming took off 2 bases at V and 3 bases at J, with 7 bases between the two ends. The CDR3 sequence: CSVEPTDTEAFF. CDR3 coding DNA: TGCAGCGTTGAACCTACAGACACTGAAGCTTTCTTT.

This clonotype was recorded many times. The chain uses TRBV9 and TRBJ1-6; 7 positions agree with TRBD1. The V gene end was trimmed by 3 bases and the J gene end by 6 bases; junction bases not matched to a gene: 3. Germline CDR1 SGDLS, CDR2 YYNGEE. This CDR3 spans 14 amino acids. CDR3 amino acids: CASSAGTVNSPLHF. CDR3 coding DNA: TGTGCCAGCAGCGCTGGGACAGTTAATTCACCCCTCCACTTT. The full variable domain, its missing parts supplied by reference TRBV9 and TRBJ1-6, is DSGVTQTPKHLITATGQRVTLRCSPRSGDLSVYWYQQSLDQGLQFLIQYYNGEERAKGNILERFSAQQFPDLHSELNLSSLELGDSALYFCASSAGTVNSPLHFGNGTRLTVT.

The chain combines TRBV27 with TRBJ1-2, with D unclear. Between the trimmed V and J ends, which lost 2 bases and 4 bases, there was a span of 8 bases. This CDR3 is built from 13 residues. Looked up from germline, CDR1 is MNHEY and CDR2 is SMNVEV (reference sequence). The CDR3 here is CASSLAPGYGYTF. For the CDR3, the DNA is TGTGCCAGCAGTTTAGCCCCTGGCTATGGCTACACCTTC.

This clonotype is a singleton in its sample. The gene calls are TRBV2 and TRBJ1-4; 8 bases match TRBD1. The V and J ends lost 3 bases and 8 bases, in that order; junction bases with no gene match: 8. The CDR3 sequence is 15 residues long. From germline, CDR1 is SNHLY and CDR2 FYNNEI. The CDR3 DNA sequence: TGTGCCAGCAGTGACCAGACAGGGGTAGAAGAAAAACTGTTTTTT. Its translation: CASSDQTGVEEKLFF.

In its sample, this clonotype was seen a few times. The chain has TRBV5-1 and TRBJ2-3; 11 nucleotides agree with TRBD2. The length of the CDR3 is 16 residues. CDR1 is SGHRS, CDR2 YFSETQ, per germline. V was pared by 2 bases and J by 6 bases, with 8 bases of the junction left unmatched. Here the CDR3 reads CASSLGLAGGMDTQYF. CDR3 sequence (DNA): TGCGCCAGCAGCTTAGGTCTAGCGGGAGGAATGGATACGCAGTATTTT.

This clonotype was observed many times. The CDR3 DNA follows: TGTGCCAGCAGTTACTCTGTGATAACCTACGAGCAGTACTTC. It encodes CASSYSVITYEQYF. The rearrangement links TRBV12-3 or TRBV12-4 to TRBJ2-7; no firm D call. Between the trimmed V and J ends, which lost 4 bases and 2 bases, there was a span of 12 bases. The CDR3 has 14 amino acids.

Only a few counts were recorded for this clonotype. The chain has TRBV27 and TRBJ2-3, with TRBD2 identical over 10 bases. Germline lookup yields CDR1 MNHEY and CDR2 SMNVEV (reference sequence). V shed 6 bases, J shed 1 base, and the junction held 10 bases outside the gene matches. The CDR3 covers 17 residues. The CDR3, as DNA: TGTGCCAGCAGCGTGGGGCTAGCGGGAGTCGGCACAGATACGCAGTATTTT. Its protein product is CASSVGLAGVGTDTQYF.

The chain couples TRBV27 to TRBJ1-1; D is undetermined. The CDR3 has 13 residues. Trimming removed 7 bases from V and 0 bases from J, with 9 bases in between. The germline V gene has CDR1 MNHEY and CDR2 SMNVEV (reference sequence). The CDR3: CASMLRMNTEAFF. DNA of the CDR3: TGTGCCAGCATGCTGCGGATGAACACTGAAGCTTTCTTT.

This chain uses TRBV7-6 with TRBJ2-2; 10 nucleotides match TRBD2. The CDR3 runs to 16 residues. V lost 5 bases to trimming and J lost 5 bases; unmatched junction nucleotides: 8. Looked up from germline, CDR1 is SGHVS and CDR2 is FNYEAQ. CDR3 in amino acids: CASSITSGKATGELFF. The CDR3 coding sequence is TGTGCCAGCAGCATAACTAGCGGGAAGGCTACCGGGGAGCTGTTTTTT.

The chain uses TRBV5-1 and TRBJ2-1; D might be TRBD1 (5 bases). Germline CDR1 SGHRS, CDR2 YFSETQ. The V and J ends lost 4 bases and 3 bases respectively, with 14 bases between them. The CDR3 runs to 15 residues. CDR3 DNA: TGCGCCAGCAGCACAGGTAATTCCGGCTACAATGAGCAGTTCTTC. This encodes CASSTGNSGYNEQFF. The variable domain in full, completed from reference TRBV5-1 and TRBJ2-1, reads KAGVTQTPRYLIKTRGQQVTLSCSPISGHRSVSWYQQTPGQGLQFLFEYFSETQRNKGNFPGRFSGRQFSNSRSEMNVSTLELGDSALYLCASSTGNSGYNEQFFGPGTRLTVL.

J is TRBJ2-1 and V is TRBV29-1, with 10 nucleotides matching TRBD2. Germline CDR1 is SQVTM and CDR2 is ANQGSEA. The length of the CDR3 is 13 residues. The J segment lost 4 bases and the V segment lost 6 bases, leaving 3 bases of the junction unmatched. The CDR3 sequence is CSVGLAAYNEQFF. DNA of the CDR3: TGCAGCGTAGGACTAGCGGCGTACAATGAGCAGTTCTTC.

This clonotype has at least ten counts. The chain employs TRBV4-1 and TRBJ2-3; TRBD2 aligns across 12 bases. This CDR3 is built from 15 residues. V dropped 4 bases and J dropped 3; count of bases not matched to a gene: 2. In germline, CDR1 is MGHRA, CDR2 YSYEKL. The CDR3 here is CASSRGLAGTDTQYF. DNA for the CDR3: TGCGCCAGCAGCCGCGGACTAGCGGGAACAGATACGCAGTATTTT.

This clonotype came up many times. CDR3 nucleotides: TGCGCCAGCAGCTTGGATCGGACTGAAGCTTTCTTT. Translating it yields CASSLDRTEAFF. V and J are TRBV5-1 and TRBJ1-1; D remains ambiguous. Trimming removed 0 bases at V and 5 bases at J, with 5 bases between. The CDR3 spans 12 residues. From germline, CDR1 is SGHRS and CDR2 YFSETQ.

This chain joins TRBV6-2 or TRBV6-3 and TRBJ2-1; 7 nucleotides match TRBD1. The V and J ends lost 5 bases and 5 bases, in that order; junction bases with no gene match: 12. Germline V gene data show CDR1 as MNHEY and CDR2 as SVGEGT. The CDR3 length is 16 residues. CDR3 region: CASSPLPRGRDNEQFF. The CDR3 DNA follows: TGTGCCAGCAGTCCGCTACCCAGGGGGAGAGACAATGAGCAGTTCTTC.

The CDR3 DNA reads as TGTGCCAGCAGCGTAGGTACTGGTGCTATTTATGAGCAGTTCTTC. Translated, it gives CASSVGTGAIYEQFF. V usage is TRBV9 and J usage is TRBJ2-1, with D unclear. This CDR3 has 15 amino acids. The V gene lost 0 bases and the J gene lost 8 bases, with 15 bases spanning the gap. Germline-derived CDR1 and CDR2 are SGDLS and YYNGEE. Together with reference TRBV9 and TRBJ2-1, the CDR3 gives the full variable domain: DSGVTQTPKHLITATGQRVTLRCSPRSGDLSVYWYQQSLDQGLQFLIQYYNGEERAKGNILERFSAQQFPDLHSELNLSSLELGDSALYFCASSVGTGAIYEQFFGPGTRLTVL.

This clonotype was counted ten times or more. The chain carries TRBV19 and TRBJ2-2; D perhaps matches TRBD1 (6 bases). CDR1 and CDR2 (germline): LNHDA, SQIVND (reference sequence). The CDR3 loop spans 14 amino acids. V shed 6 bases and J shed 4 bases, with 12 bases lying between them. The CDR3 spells CASRIQGSTGELFF. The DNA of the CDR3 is TGTGCCAGTAGGATACAGGGATCCACCGGGGAGCTGTTTTTT.

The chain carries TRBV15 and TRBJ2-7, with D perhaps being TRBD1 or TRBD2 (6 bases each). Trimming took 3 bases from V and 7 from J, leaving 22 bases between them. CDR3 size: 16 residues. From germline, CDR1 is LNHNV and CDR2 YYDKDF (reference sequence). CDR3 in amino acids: CATSSRGTMRRGEQYF. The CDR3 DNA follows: TGTGCCACCAGCAGCCGCGGGACCATGAGGAGGGGGGAGCAGTACTTC.

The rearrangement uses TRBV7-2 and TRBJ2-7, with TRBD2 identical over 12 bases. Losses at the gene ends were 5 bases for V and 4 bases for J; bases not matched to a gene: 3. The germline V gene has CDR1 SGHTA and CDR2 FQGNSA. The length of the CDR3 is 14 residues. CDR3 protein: CASSRGLAGYEQYF. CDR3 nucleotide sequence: TGTGCCAGCAGCCGTGGACTAGCGGGATACGAGCAGTACTTC.

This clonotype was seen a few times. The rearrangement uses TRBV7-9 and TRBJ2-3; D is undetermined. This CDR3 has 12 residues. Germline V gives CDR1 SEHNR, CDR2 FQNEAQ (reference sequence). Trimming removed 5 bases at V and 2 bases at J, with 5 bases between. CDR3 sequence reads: CASSTPTDTQYF. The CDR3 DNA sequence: TGTGCCAGCAGCACGCCCACAGATACGCAGTATTTT.

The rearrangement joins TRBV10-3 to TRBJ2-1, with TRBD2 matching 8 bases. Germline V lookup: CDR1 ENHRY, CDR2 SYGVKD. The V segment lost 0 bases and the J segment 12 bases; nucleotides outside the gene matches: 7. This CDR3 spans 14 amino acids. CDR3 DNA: TGTGCCATCAGTGAGTCTAGCGGGGCCCCGATGCAGTTCTTC. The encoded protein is CAISESSGAPMQFF.

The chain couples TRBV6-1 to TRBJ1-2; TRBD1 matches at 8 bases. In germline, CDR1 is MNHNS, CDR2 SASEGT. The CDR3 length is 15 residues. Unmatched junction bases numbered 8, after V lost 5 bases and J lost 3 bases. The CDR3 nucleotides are TGTGCCAGCAGTCAGGGGACAGGCGACTACTATGGCTACACCTTC. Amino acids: CASSQGTGDYYGYTF.

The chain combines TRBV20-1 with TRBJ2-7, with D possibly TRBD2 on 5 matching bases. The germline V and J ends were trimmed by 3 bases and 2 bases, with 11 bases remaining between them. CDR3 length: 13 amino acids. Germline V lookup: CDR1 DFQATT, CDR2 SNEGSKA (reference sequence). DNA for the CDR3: TGCAGTGCTAGTGGCAAGCGGCCCTACGAGCAGTACTTC. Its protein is CSASGKRPYEQYF.

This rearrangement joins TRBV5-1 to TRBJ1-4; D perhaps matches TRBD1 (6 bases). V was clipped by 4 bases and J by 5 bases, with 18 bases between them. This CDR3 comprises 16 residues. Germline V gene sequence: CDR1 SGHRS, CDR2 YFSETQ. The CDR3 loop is CASSGTGSQRNEKLFF. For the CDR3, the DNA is TGCGCCAGCAGCGGAACAGGGAGCCAAAGGAATGAAAAACTGTTTTTT.

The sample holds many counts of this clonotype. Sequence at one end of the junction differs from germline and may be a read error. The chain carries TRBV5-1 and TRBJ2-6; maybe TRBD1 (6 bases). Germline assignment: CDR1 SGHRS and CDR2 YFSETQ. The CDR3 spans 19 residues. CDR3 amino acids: CASSSLRGELISGANVPTF. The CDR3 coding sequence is TGCGCCAGCAGCTCTCTCAGGGGAGAATTGATCTCTGGGGCCAACGTCCCGACTTTC. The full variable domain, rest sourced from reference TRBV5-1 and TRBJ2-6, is KAGVTQTPRYLIKTRGQQVTLSCSPISGHRSVSWYQQTPGQGLQFLFEYFSETQRNKGNFPGRFSGRQFSNSRSEMNVSTLELGDSALYLCASSSLRGELISGANVPTFGAGSRLTVL.